This TCR beta chain stems from a study of blood T cells in healthy people across ages (dated by TCRdb to about 2015). In the study overall: In model experiments, roughly one uniquely barcoded TCR beta cDNA molecule per two T cells was captured by template switching. To track age-related changes in TCR beta repertoire diversity, the study relied on deep sequencing normalized with unique cDNA molecular identifiers. Four age groups were formed from the donors: young (average approximately 15 years), middle-aged (just under 40), aged (roughly 58) and long-lived (approximately 80). To avoid experimental bias, donors of different ages were spread randomly across the sequencing lanes. The study analyzed two additional independent replicas of 1 million unique cDNA reads from the same blood draw for two donors, one aged 18 to 29 and one aged 80 or older.

Library preparation was by 5' RACE. Sequencing took place on an Illumina HiSeq 2500. A second PCR of about 7 to 12 cycles was run with a J-beta primer mix and a sample-barcoded 5' primer. A template-switch 5' adaptor carrying 12 random nucleotides introduced a unique molecular identifier onto each TCR beta cDNA molecule. Each sample yielded at least 3 million CDR3-containing paired-end reads. All of the RNA was converted into first-strand cDNA using the Mint cDNA synthesis kit, with a TRBC-specific oligonucleotide serving as the primer. Following uracil-DNA glycosylase treatment, all cDNA underwent a first 18-cycle PCR with the universal primers M1SS and BC2_uni_R. Under the source paper's analysis protocol: Normalization of each sample was performed by random selection of 1 million high-quality reads, each carrying a distinct molecular identifier. Instead of being binned into consensus sequences, reads with shared molecular identifiers were discarded. MiTCR, with a Q25 quality threshold and the strictest error-elimination algorithm, was used for CDR3 identification, clonotype clustering and error correction. A nonparametric unseen species model using Euler transformation provided a lower-bound estimate of total TCR beta diversity. The public sequencing data were trimmed at Q25 with fastp and processed into clonotypes with MiXCR by TCRdb, which kept only in-frame beta chains. Rows merge per CDR3 protein into single entries with the most common DNA and genes. TCRdb's processing, not the authors', yielded these V and J calls. Across this sample there are about 1,500,000 distinct CDR3 sequences, with roughly 45% seen only once. The ten largest clones add up to 6.5% to 10% of the sample.

Concerning this clonotype: Its antigen specificity is not known. There are no base qualities to consult, and no much larger clone falls within one base.

Donors were a few dozen systemically healthy Caucasian individuals from Russia aged roughly 6 to 100 years. Ten milliliters of peripheral blood were drawn from each donor into EDTA-treated Vacutainer tubes. Ficoll-Paque density-gradient centrifugation was used to isolate PBMCs, with at least 6 million obtained per sample. Trizol reagent was used to extract total RNA from PBMCs, with at least 5 micrograms per sample. Naive CD45RAhigh/CD27high T cell percentages were measured by flow cytometry on a PBMC aliquot from every donor. What the authors observed across the whole study: Estimates of total diversity based on one million sequenced T cells were considered lower bounds and underestimates. The percentage of naive T cells measured by flow cytometry correlated strongly with observed TCR beta diversity. As age increased, observed TCR beta diversity per million T cells dropped in a roughly linear way, and a significant reduction was already evident by age 40. The CMV infection status of donors was not known, potentially confounding age-related changes in expanded clonotypes. Conclusive comparison of naive and antigen-experienced compartments was prevented by the profiling of bulk unsorted PBMCs. Compared with the aged group, the long-lived group had more naive CD4+ T cells, fewer expanded clones and increased TCR diversity, suggesting age selection.

The germline V gene (reference sequence) provides CDR1 DFQATT and CDR2 SNEGSKA. Inclusive of the bounding cysteine and phenylalanine, the CDR3 is 16 residues long. Of all the DNA, just the CDR3 is kept, 48 bases in frame from base 1. Trimming leaves V shorter by 1 base and J shorter by 8 bases, with the junction holding 11 bases beyond the gene matches. Recombination joined TRBV20-1 with TRBJ2-1; TRBD2 matches 10 bases in the middle. This TCR was recovered from a young woman in good health. The sample consisted of blood. The CDR3 in this case is CSARGRSSGSSDEQFF. The nucleotide sequence reads TGCAGTGCTAGAGGGAGATCTAGCGGGAGTAGCGATGAGCAGTTCTTC.